Listed below are T cell receptor beta chains from one sample, sequenced in a study of graft-versus-host responses after intestinal transplantation. Assay: immunoSEQ multiplex PCR; the TCRdb copy retains only in-frame clones and omits some. The table shows fewer than 9,500 clones, with approximately 90% occurring only once. The sequenced sample was PBMCs, obtained 30 to 32 days after intestinal transplant. All receptors derive from a human patient who received an intestinal transplant, so some T cells may come from the graft donor. Both conserved end residues are part of each CDR3. D genes are given only for firm matches. Size is omitted from some rows. Given values are once, few, many or a class for expanded clones.

V	J	D	size	CDR3	DNA
TRBV2	TRBJ1-5	NA	NA	CASSEVSGANQPQHF	TGTGCCAGCAGTGAAGTTTCAGGGGCCAATCAGCCCCAGCATTTT
TRBV29-1	TRBJ1-5	NA	NA	CSVEQGNNQPQHF	TGCAGCGTTGAACAGGGGAACAATCAGCCCCAGCATTTT
TRBV27	TRBJ2-7	NA	NA	CASSFLSDGYEQYF	TGTGCCAGCAGTTTCCTCTCAGACGGGTACGAGCAGTACTTC
TRBV29-1	TRBJ2-3	NA	once	CSVAGYTDTQYF	TGCAGCGTTGCGGGCTACACAGATACGCAGTATTTT
TRBV19	TRBJ2-7	NA	once	CASSMAASSYEQYF	TGTGCCAGTAGTATGGCAGCTAGCTCCTACGAGCAGTACTTC
TRBV7-9	TRBJ2-7	NA	NA	CASTEWGGYDLYEQYF	TGTGCCAGCACCGAATGGGGCGGGTACGACCTTTACGAGCAGTACTTC
TRBV13	TRBJ2-3	NA	once	CASSLGTSTDTQYF	TGTGCCAGCAGCCTGGGGACTAGCACAGATACGCAGTATTTT
TRBV6-5	TRBJ2-7	NA	NA	CASSYGKPSYEQYF	TGTGCCAGCAGTTACGGCAAACCCTCCTACGAGCAGTACTTC
TRBV25-1	TRBJ2-3	TRBD2	NA	CAGGLAGVGTQYF	TGTGCCGGGGGACTAGCGGGGGTGGGTACGCAGTATTTT
TRBV19	TRBJ1-5	TRBD1	NA	CASSPPGTGHQPQHF	TGTGCCAGTAGCCCACCCGGGACAGGGCATCAGCCCCAGCATTTT
TRBV29-1	TRBJ2-1	NA	NA	CSTRGSYNEQFF	TGCAGCACCCGGGGTTCCTACAATGAGCAGTTCTTC
TRBV20-1	TRBJ2-1	NA	NA	CSARDRDEQFF	TGCAGTGCTAGAGATCGCGATGAGCAGTTCTTC
TRBV4-1	TRBJ1-2	NA	NA	CASSPRGGYWGYTF	TGCGCCAGCAGCCCGCGTGGGGGGTACTGGGGCTACACCTTC
TRBV19	TRBJ2-5	TRBD2	NA	CASSFLAGGDQETQYF	TGTGCCAGTAGTTTTCTAGCGGGGGGAGACCAAGAGACCCAGTACTTC
TRBV5-6	TRBJ1-2	TRBD1	once	CASSSGTGVGYTF	TGTGCCAGCAGCAGCGGGACAGGGGTCGGCTACACCTTC
TRBV14	TRBJ2-7	NA	NA	CASSPRATYEQYF	TGTGCCAGCAGCCCCCGGGCCACCTACGAGCAGTACTTC
TRBV11-2	TRBJ2-1	NA	NA	CASSLRSLVVEQFF	TGTGCCAGCAGCTTAAGAAGTCTCGTAGTTGAGCAGTTCTTC
TRBV27	TRBJ2-1	NA	NA	CASRLGVENNEQFF	TGTGCCAGCAGACTAGGAGTAGAGAACAATGAGCAGTTCTTC
TRBV18	TRBJ1-1	NA	NA	CASSPLGVSLNTEAFF	TGTGCCAGCTCACCCTTAGGGGTATCTTTGAACACTGAAGCTTTCTTT
TRBV18	TRBJ2-1	TRBD2	NA	CASSPPGGRVSYNEQFF	TGTGCCAGCTCACCTCCGGGGGGGAGAGTCTCCTACAATGAGCAGTTCTTC
TRBV19	TRBJ1-1	NA	few	CASKGWEGMNTEAFF	TGTGCCAGTAAGGGTTGGGAGGGTATGAACACTGAAGCTTTCTTT
TRBV6-6	TRBJ1-1	NA	few	CASIDGIEAFF	TGTGCCAGCATTGATGGGATTGAAGCTTTCTTT
TRBV4-1	TRBJ1-2	TRBD1	once	CASSQPGQGLFDYGYTF	TGCGCCAGCAGCCAACCGGGACAGGGATTATTTGACTATGGCTACACCTTC
TRBV29-1	TRBJ2-1	NA	NA	CSVEEYQGFVSYNEQFF	TGCAGCGTTGAAGAATATCAGGGGTTCGTCTCCTACAATGAGCAGTTCTTC
TRBV21-1	TRBJ1-2	NA	once	CASSFQIGPTDSVNYGYTF	TGTGCCAGCAGCTTTCAAATAGGTCCGACGGACTCCGTTAACTATGGCTACACCTTC
TRBV7-6	TRBJ2-5	TRBD1	NA	CASSFSGPGGVQETQYF	TGTGCCAGCAGCTTTAGTGGGCCAGGGGGCGTCCAAGAGACCCAGTACTTC
TRBV6-1	TRBJ2-5	TRBD2	NA	CASSDGLARVTTQYF	TGTGCCAGCAGTGACGGACTAGCCCGGGTGACGACCCAGTACTTC
TRBV4-2	TRBJ2-3	TRBD2	NA	CASSQAAGGGVDTQYF	TGTGCCAGCAGCCAAGCGGCGGGGGGGGGCGTAGATACGCAGTATTTT
TRBV6-5	TRBJ2-1	TRBD1	NA	CASSYQLTGNEQFF	TGTGCCAGCAGTTACCAACTGACAGGGAATGAGCAGTTCTTC
TRBV5-1	TRBJ1-1	NA	NA	CASSLLIGATNTEAFF	TGCGCCAGCAGCCTCCTAATAGGGGCAACGAACACTGAAGCTTTCTTT
TRBV13	TRBJ2-2	NA	NA	CASSLLGLAETNTGELFF	TGTGCCAGCAGCTTGCTAGGTTTAGCGGAGACGAACACCGGGGAGCTGTTTTTT
TRBV27	TRBJ2-7	NA	NA	CASSLSNGILYEQYF	TGTGCCAGCAGTTTAAGTAATGGGATTCTCTATGAGCAGTACTTC
TRBV10-3	TRBJ1-1	NA	NA	CAISDYGDAGAFF	TGTGCCATCAGTGATTATGGGGACGCGGGAGCTTTCTTT
TRBV19	TRBJ1-5	NA	NA	CASSLRVETQPQHF	TGTGCCAGTAGTCTCAGGGTCGAGACTCAGCCCCAGCATTTT
TRBV4-1	TRBJ2-5	NA	NA	CASRILGAAGETQYF	TGCGCCAGCCGTATCTTGGGGGCGGCAGGAGAGACCCAGTACTTC
TRBV2	TRBJ2-5	NA	NA	CASSGLTEQETQYF	TGTGCCAGCAGTGGGCTGACGGAGCAAGAGACCCAGTACTTC
TRBV7-9	TRBJ1-5	NA	NA	CASSLGGAGDQPQHF	TGTGCCAGCAGCCTAGGGGGGGCAGGGGATCAGCCCCAGCATTTT
TRBV29-1	TRBJ2-3	NA	once	CSVVWGLGTDTQYF	TGCAGCGTTGTTTGGGGTTTGGGCACAGATACGCAGTATTTT
TRBV4-1	TRBJ2-5	NA	NA	CASSQDPWGSGETQYF	TGCGCCAGCAGCCAAGATCCGTGGGGGTCCGGGGAGACCCAGTACTTC